One and the same sample provided the 18 T cell receptor beta chains below, sequenced in a study of blood T cell repertoires in COVID-19. Assay: immunoSEQ multiplex PCR; the TCRdb copy retains only in-frame clones and omits some. The sample gives approximately 72,000 clones, approximately 81% of which show up once; 8% to 9% is in the top ten. The sequenced sample was peripheral blood. The receptors shown here come from a man aged 45-65 years with active COVID-19.

The chain carries TRBV30 and TRBJ2-7; tentatively, D is TRBD1 (6 bases). CDR1 and CDR2 from the germline V gene are GTSNPN and SVGIG (reference sequence). CDR3 length: 14 residues. V lost 2 bases and J lost 2, with 13 bases in between. The CDR3 DNA sequence: TGTGCCTGGAGTATCCTACAGGGACCCTACGAGCAGTACTTC. Residues: CAWSILQGPYEQYF.

The chain joins TRBV6-5 to TRBJ1-3; no definite D call. This CDR3 is 15 amino acids long. The germline V gene has CDR1 MNHEY and CDR2 SVGAGI. The ends were cut back, 5 bases at V and 0 bases at J, with 11 bases in the middle. CDR3 loop: CASSPLRVSGNTIYF. The CDR3 region has the DNA TGTGCCAGCAGTCCCCTACGAGTCTCTGGAAACACCATATATTTT.

This clone was picked up one time. The chain combines TRBV20-1 with TRBJ2-5; no firm D call. Germline CDR1 and CDR2: DFQATT and SNEGSKA (reference sequence). The CDR3 runs to 11 residues. The V end lost 5 bases, the J end lost 3 bases, and 7 bases lay between the germline ends. DNA for the CDR3: TGCAGTGCTCTGGCTGAAGAGACCCAGTACTTC. This gives the protein CSALAEETQYF.

The chain joins TRBV5-6 to TRBJ2-7; TRBD2 might be the D (6 bases). V gave up 0 bases and J gave up 4 bases, with 14 bases separating them. The germline V gene encodes CDR1 SGHDT and CDR2 YYEEEE. The CDR3 sequence is 15 residues long. The CDR3 is CASSLAGEAGYEQYF. DNA of the CDR3: TGTGCCAGCAGCTTGGCCGGAGAAGCGGGTTACGAGCAGTACTTC.

As DNA, the CDR3 is TGTGCCAGCAGCTTTGGCACCGAGGTCATGAACACTGAAGCTTTCTTT. It is translated as CASSFGTEVMNTEAFF. This chain links TRBV5-4 with TRBJ1-1; unclear D gene. The CDR3 is 16 residues long. CDR1 is SGHNT, CDR2 YYREEE, per germline (reference sequence). Trimming took 2 bases from V and 0 from J, leaving 14 bases between them.

The chain has TRBV2 and TRBJ2-7; D is perhaps TRBD1 (5 bases). Trimming stripped 5 bases from V and 1 base from J, with 12 bases between. Germline V lookup: CDR1 SNHLY, CDR2 FYNNEI. The CDR3 runs to 14 residues. CDR3 sequence reads: CASSLNRLSYEQYF. Here the CDR3 DNA reads TGTGCCAGCAGTCTCAACAGGCTATCCTACGAGCAGTACTTC.

V gene TRBV6-2 or TRBV6-3 combines with J gene TRBJ1-2, with 8 bases lining up with TRBD1. J lost 7 bases, V lost 3 bases, and 7 bases had no gene match. The length of the CDR3 is 14 residues. Germline loops: CDR1 MNHEY, CDR2 SVGEGT. CDR3 loop: CASSYSTGVVGYTF. The CDR3 DNA is TGTGCCAGCAGTTATTCGACAGGGGTGGTTGGCTACACCTTC.

CDR3 residues: CASGQGAVYGYTF. CDR3 in DNA: TGTGCCAGCGGACAGGGGGCGGTCTATGGCTACACCTTC. The V call is TRBV3-1 (or the pseudogene TRBV3-2), the J call TRBJ1-2, with 11 bases that match TRBD1. The CDR3 is 13 residues long. Germline CDR1 is LGHDT and CDR2 is YNNKEL (reference sequence). V shed 8 bases, J shed 4 bases, and the junction held 3 bases outside the gene matches.

V is TRBV14 and J is TRBJ2-1; D perhaps matches TRBD2 (6 bases). CDR1 and CDR2 from the germline V gene are SGHDN and FVKESK. Trimming stripped 0 bases from V and 5 bases from J, with 17 bases between. The CDR3 consists of 17 residues. The CDR3 region has the DNA TGTGCCAGCAGCCAAGATCTCGATAGCGGCCTCGACAATGAGCAGTTCTTC. This translates into CASSQDLDSGLDNEQFF.

The V and J genes are TRBV6-5 and TRBJ1-1; 7 bases align to TRBD1. V lost 6 bases, J lost 3 bases, and 7 bases stayed unmatched. In germline, CDR1 is MNHEY, CDR2 SVGAGI. CDR3 size: 14 residues. The CDR3 protein is CASRRQGWDTEAFF. The CDR3 DNA sequence: TGTGCCAGCAGACGACAGGGTTGGGACACTGAAGCTTTCTTT.

J is TRBJ2-2 and V is TRBV9; no reliable D call. From germline, CDR1 is SGDLS and CDR2 YYNGEE. The CDR3 length is 13 residues. V dropped 4 bases and J dropped 4 bases, with 8 bases sitting between them. The CDR3 nucleotides read TGTGCCAGCAGCCCTTTGAGCACCGGGGAGCTGTTTTTT. Its protein is CASSPLSTGELFF.

The chain recombines TRBV7-9 with TRBJ1-1, with no clear D. Trimming shortened V by 5 bases and J by 1 base, and 20 bases separated the two germline ends. The CDR3 is 17 residues long. The germline V gene encodes CDR1 SEHNR and CDR2 FQNEAQ (reference sequence). CDR3 amino acids: CASSPRLAAPGNTEAFF. DNA for the CDR3: TGTGCCAGCAGCCCCCGCCTTGCTGCACCAGGGAACACTGAAGCTTTCTTT.

CDR3 loop: CASSDRGAGKETQYF. Here the CDR3 DNA reads TGTGCCAGCAGTGATCGCGGGGCGGGGAAAGAGACCCAGTACTTC. The chain is built from TRBV25-1 and TRBJ2-5; D may be TRBD2 (6 bases). Trimming cost V 3 bases and J 3 bases, with 14 bases left between them. The CDR3 spans 15 residues. Germline-derived CDR1 and CDR2 are MGHDK and SYGVNS.

This sequence joins TRBV9 and TRBJ1-1; D may be TRBD1 (5 bases). Per germline, CDR1 SGDLS and CDR2 YYNGEE. Trimming pared 0 bases from V and 5 bases from J, leaving 11 bases between. The CDR3 covers 14 residues. The CDR3 region has the DNA TGTGCCAGCAGCGTAGGCCAGGGAGGGACTGAAGCTTTCTTT. It specifies CASSVGQGGTEAFF.

The chain uses TRBV11-2 and TRBJ2-7; possible D gene TRBD1, 6 bases. Deletions cut 7 bases from V and 4 bases from J, with 14 bases between. This CDR3 has 13 amino acids. Germline V CDR1 and CDR2: SGHAT, FQNNGV. The CDR3 reads CASTGQLSYEQYF. CDR3 coding DNA: TGTGCCAGCACCGGACAGCTTAGTTACGAGCAGTACTTC.

This clone was detected once. This sample includes further DNA sequences coding for the same CDR3. CDR3 protein: CASSLDRDQETQYF. The CDR3 DNA reads TGTGCCAGCAGTCTTGATCGGGATCAAGAGACCCAGTACTTC. This chain connects TRBV11-3 to TRBJ2-5, with D perhaps matching TRBD2 (5 bases). Germline assignment: CDR1 SGHNT and CDR2 YENEEA. V dropped 6 bases and J dropped 2 bases, with 13 bases sitting between them. CDR3 length: 14 amino acids.

In its sample, this clone was seen a few times. V and J are TRBV2 and TRBJ1-1; D uncertain. The CDR3 covers 13 residues. Germline V lookup: CDR1 SNHLY, CDR2 FYNNEI. Trimming pared 8 bases from V and 3 bases from J, leaving 13 bases between. Here the CDR3 reads CASQRHLDTEAFF. In nucleotides, the CDR3 is TGTGCCAGCCAGAGGCACTTAGACACTGAAGCTTTCTTT. The full variable domain, in which reference TRBV2 and TRBJ1-1 provide the parts outside the CDR3, is EPEVTQTPSHQVTQMGQEVILRCVPISNHLYFYWYRQILGQKVEFLVSFYNNEISEKSEIFDDQFSVERPDGSNFTLKIRSTKLEDSAMYFCASQRHLDTEAFFGQGTRLTVV.

The CDR3 here is CASSYSTGGRGTIYF. The CDR3, as DNA: TGTGCCAGCAGTTACTCGACAGGGGGGCGAGGCACCATATATTTT. V is TRBV6-5 and J is TRBJ1-3; 9 nucleotides align to TRBD1. Unmatched junction bases numbered 6, after V lost 0 bases and J lost 9 bases. This CDR3 contains 15 residues. CDR1 MNHEY and CDR2 SVGAGI come from the germline V gene.